These T cell receptor beta chains were read from a single sample in a study of human T cells and chemical hapten exposure. In TCRdb, the 5' RACE reads were re-called with MiXCR into one record per CDR3 protein. The sample consists of roughly 120,000 distinct CDR3 sequences, approximately 19% of them appearing once. Receptors were obtained from a human donor in good health. CDR3s include the opening cysteine and the closing phenylalanine or tryptophan. D genes are given only for firm matches. Rows give clone size only sometimes, using once, few, many, or a class for an expanded clone.

TRBJ2-7 | few | TRBV30 | . | TGTGCCTGGAGTACTATTATCTACGAGCAGTACTTC | CAWSTIIYEQYF
TRBJ2-1 | . | TRBV11-1 | TRBD2 | TGTGCCAGCAGAAGACTAGCGGGGTACAATGAGCAGTTCTTC | CASRRLAGYNEQFF
TRBJ1-5 | . | TRBV27 | . | TGTGCCAGCAGTTTGGGGGGTAGCGTCAATCAGCCCCAGCATTTT | CASSLGGSVNQPQHF
TRBJ2-5 | . | TRBV28 | TRBD2 | TGTGCCAGCAGCCCCTCCTGGACTAGCGTGGAGACCCAGTACTTC | CASSPSWTSVETQYF
TRBJ2-3 | few | TRBV10-2 | . | TGCGCCAGCAGTGAGAGCCAGTCTCAAAGCACAGATACGCAGTATTTT | CASSESQSQSTDTQYF
TRBJ2-1 | few | TRBV11-2 | . | TGTGCCAGCAGCTCGACTAGATACGATGAGCAGTTCTTC | CASSSTRYDEQFF
TRBJ2-4 | . | TRBV11-2 | . | TGTGCCAGCAGCTCCCTTACCAGGGGTAACATTCAGTACTTC | CASSSLTRGNIQYF
TRBJ2-7 | . | TRBV5-1 | . | TGCGCCAGCAGCTTCCGGGACGGGGCCTACGAGCAGTACTTC | CASSFRDGAYEQYF
TRBJ2-7 | . | TRBV30 | TRBD1 | TGTGCCTGGACGGACAGGGGCTACGAGCAGTACTTC | CAWTDRGYEQYF
TRBJ2-5 | . | TRBV28 | TRBD2 | TGTGCCAGCAGTTTTAGGCTAGCGGGAGCTGGTGAGACCCAGTACTTC | CASSFRLAGAGETQYF
TRBJ1-5 | few | TRBV28 | TRBD1 | TGTGCCAGCAGTTCCGCCGGACAGGGGGCCGAAGCAGCCCAGCATTTT | CASSSAGQGAEAAQHF
TRBJ2-5 | . | TRBV2 | . | TGTGCCAGTTTGTCGGAGACCCAGTACTTC | CASLSETQYF
TRBJ2-7 | . | TRBV2 | TRBD2 | TGTGCCAGCAGTCTACCGAAGATAGGGGCTAGCGGGAGGGTAACCTCCTACGAGCAGTACTTC | CASSLPKIGASGRVTSYEQYF